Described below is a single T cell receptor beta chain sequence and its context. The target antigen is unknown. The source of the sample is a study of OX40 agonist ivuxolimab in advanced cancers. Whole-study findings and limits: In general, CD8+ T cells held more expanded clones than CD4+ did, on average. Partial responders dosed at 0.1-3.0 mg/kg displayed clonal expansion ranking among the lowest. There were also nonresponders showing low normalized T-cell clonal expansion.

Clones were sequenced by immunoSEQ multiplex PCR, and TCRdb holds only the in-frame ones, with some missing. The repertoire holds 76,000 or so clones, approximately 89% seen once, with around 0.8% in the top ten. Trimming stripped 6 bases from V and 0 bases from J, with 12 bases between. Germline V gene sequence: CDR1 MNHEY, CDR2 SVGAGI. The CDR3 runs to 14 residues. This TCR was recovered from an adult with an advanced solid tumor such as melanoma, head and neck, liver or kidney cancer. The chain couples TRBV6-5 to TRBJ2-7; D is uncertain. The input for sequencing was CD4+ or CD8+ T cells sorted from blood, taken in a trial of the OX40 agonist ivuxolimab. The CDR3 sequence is CASSAEGPSYEQYF. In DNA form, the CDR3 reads TGTGCCAGCAGCGCTGAAGGACCCTCCTACGAGCAGTACTTC.